One and the same sample provided the 16 T cell receptor beta chains below, sequenced in a study of blood T cells in healthy people across ages. The use of a sample-barcoded 5' primer and a J-beta primer mix characterized a second PCR of about 6 to 12 cycles. TCRdb called the 5' RACE reads again in MiXCR, with one record for every CDR3 protein. The table shows around 780,000 distinct CDR3 sequences, with around 50% occurring only once. Specimen: blood. These receptors were collected from a man aged 35-49 years in good health.

The table lists this clonotype with a few counts. The gene calls are TRBV7-6 and TRBJ2-3; 7 bases fit TRBD2. The length of the CDR3 is 16 residues. J lost 10 bases, V lost 4 bases, and 17 bases had no gene match. Germline assignment: CDR1 SGHVS and CDR2 FNYEAQ. CDR3 in amino acids: CASSSTGGLSPKAQYF. The CDR3 coding sequence is TGTGCCAGCAGCTCAACCGGGGGACTATCCCCGAAGGCGCAGTATTTT.

This rearrangement joins TRBV12-3 or TRBV12-4 to TRBJ2-5, with D hard to call. Trimming took 3 bases from V and 5 from J, leaving 10 bases between them. The CDR3 loop spans 13 amino acids. CDR3 sequence: CASSLVSGETQYF. CDR3 DNA sequence: TGTGCCAGCAGTTTGGTATCTGGGGAGACCCAGTACTTC.

This rearrangement joins TRBV27 to TRBJ2-7; D unclear. Trimming cost V 0 bases and J 3 bases, with 12 bases left between them. The CDR3 covers 15 residues. Germline-derived CDR1 and CDR2 are MNHEY and SMNVEV (reference sequence). For the CDR3, the DNA is TGTGCCAGCAGTTTATCGGGTGGTTTCCTCTACGAGCAGTACTTC. Its protein product is CASSLSGGFLYEQYF.

This sequence joins TRBV29-1 and TRBJ2-1, with 7 bases fitting TRBD1. After removal of 4 bases from V and 10 bases from J, the junction contained 4 bases not matched to a gene. CDR3 size: 11 residues. The germline CDR1 and CDR2 sequences are SQVTM and ANQGSEA. CDR3 sequence reads: CSVGQGGEQFF. In DNA form, the CDR3 reads TGCAGCGTTGGACAGGGTGGGGAGCAGTTCTTC.

In its sample, this clonotype was seen a few times. CDR3 DNA: TGCGCCAGCAGCTTAAGGGACAGGGGGCGAGAGACCCAGTACTTC. As protein: CASSLRDRGRETQYF. The chain joins TRBV5-1 to TRBJ2-5; 12 bases map to TRBD1. Germline V gene lookup returns CDR1 SGHRS and CDR2 YFSETQ. CDR3 length equals 15 residues. V trimming: 2 bases; J trimming: 4 bases; junction bases outside the gene matches: 3.

This chain joins TRBV5-1 and TRBJ2-5, with D perhaps TRBD1 (6 bases). The DNA end is more similar to TRBJ2-7, so the J call may be wrong. Germline CDR1 SGHRS, CDR2 YFSETQ. This CDR3 is 18 amino acids long. CDR3 protein: CASSLGLSGQPVSYEQYF. CDR3 coding DNA: TGCGCCAGCAGCTTGGGGTTGTCTGGACAGCCCGTCTCCTACGAGCAGTACTTC.

This sequence joins TRBV24-1 and TRBJ2-2; D gene uncertain. The length of the CDR3 is 14 residues. Trimming took 3 bases from V and 2 from J, leaving 6 bases between them. Germline CDR1 KGHDR, CDR2 SFDVKD. The CDR3 loop reads CATSDPPNTGELFF. The CDR3, as DNA: TGTGCCACCAGTGATCCCCCTAACACCGGGGAGCTGTTTTTT.

The rearrangement joins TRBV20-1 to TRBJ1-2, with D perhaps TRBD1 (5 bases). Per germline, CDR1 DFQATT and CDR2 SNEGSKA (reference sequence). This CDR3 contains 16 residues. Trimming cost V 3 bases and J 2 bases, with 19 bases left between them. Here the CDR3 reads CSARVTRGRVNYGYTF. For the CDR3, the DNA is TGCAGTGCTAGGGTGACAAGGGGCCGGGTAAACTATGGCTACACCTTC.

This clonotype was observed a few times. The rearrangement uses TRBV7-6 and TRBJ2-3; D may be TRBD2 (8 bases). The V and J ends lost 4 bases and 4 bases respectively, with 18 bases between them. Germline-derived CDR1 and CDR2 are SGHVS and FNYEAQ. The CDR3 sequence is 16 residues long. The CDR3 spells CASSSRQGLEADTQYF. In DNA, the CDR3 is TGTGCCAGCAGCTCAAGACAGGGACTAGAGGCAGATACGCAGTATTTT.

The chain employs TRBV3-1 and TRBJ1-2; tentatively, D is TRBD1 (5 bases). Germline V gene sequence: CDR1 LGHDT, CDR2 YNNKEL (reference sequence). This CDR3 region has 15 residues. Between the trimmed V and J ends, which lost 4 bases and 8 bases, there was a span of 20 bases. This chain's CDR3 is CASSPRRDGGGGYTF. In DNA, the CDR3 is TGTGCCAGCAGCCCACGTAGGGACGGGGGAGGAGGCTACACCTTC.

This clonotype occurred a few times. This chain links TRBV2 with TRBJ1-5; TRBD1 aligns across 7 bases. Germline trimming cut 8 bases from V and 4 bases from J; bases unmatched to any gene: 5. Germline V gene lookup returns CDR1 SNHLY and CDR2 FYNNEI. The CDR3 contains 13 residues. The CDR3 coding sequence is TGTGCCAGCCGGGACAGCACAAATCAGCCCCAGCATTTT. The encoded protein is CASRDSTNQPQHF.

The CDR3 protein is CATSRGGVQYF. CDR3 coding DNA: TGTGCCACCAGCAGAGGGGGGGTTCAGTACTTC. V gene TRBV15 combines with J gene TRBJ2-4; a possible D gene is TRBD2 (6 bases). The CDR3 sequence is 11 residues long. Trimming stripped 1 base from V and 11 bases from J, with 6 bases between. Germline CDR1 is LNHNV and CDR2 is YYDKDF (reference sequence).

This clonotype was seen a few times. The rearrangement links TRBV27 to TRBJ2-5; D remains unclear. Germline CDR1 and CDR2: MNHEY and SMNVEV (reference sequence). This CDR3 has 16 residues. Trimming removed 4 bases at V and 4 bases at J, with 19 bases between. The CDR3 loop is CASSSPAGPNGETQYF. CDR3 coding DNA: TGTGCCAGCAGTTCCCCGGCAGGTCCAAATGGAGAGACCCAGTACTTC.

As to this clonotype: The junction shows a germline mismatch at one end, possibly a read error. This rearrangement joins TRBV12-3 or TRBV12-4 to TRBJ2-2, with no clear D. CDR3 length: 14 amino acids. In DNA, the CDR3 is TGTGCCAGCAGTGTAGCTCAGTCGTCCGGGGAGCTGTTTTTT. This translates into CASSVAQSSGELFF.

CDR3 bases: TGTGCCACCTCTCGGACAGGGTGGAACACTGAAGCTTTCTTT. Translation: CATSRTGWNTEAFF. The V call is TRBV15, the J call TRBJ1-1; 8 nucleotides match TRBD1. CDR3 length equals 14 residues. Germline V gene data show CDR1 as LNHNV and CDR2 as YYDKDF (reference sequence). The V gene end was trimmed by 8 bases and the J gene end by 1 base; junction bases not matched to a gene: 6.

This clonotype is a singleton in its sample. The chain has TRBV9 and TRBJ1-4; TRBD1 aligns across 7 bases. Trimming cost V 4 bases and J 5 bases; bases outside gene matches: 8. CDR3 size: 15 residues. Germline CDR1 and CDR2: SGDLS and YYNGEE. CDR3 sequence: CASSSYRGVNEKLFF. The CDR3 DNA reads as TGTGCCAGCAGCTCATACAGGGGAGTAAATGAAAAACTGTTTTTT.